This T cell receptor beta chain was found in a study of blood T cell repertoires in COVID-19 (dated by TCRdb to about 2020). With respect to the entire study: Samples from collaborators originated in the United States, Italy and Spain and spanned both the acute and convalescent phases of COVID-19. The prospective study material was composed of cDNA or gDNA derived from T cells, B-cell-depleted T cells, or PBMCs. The dataset comprised deeply sampled blood TCRbeta repertoires from subjects exposed to, actively infected with, or recovered from COVID-19. The repertoires were released in a freely available public database meant as a resource for research on the immune response to SARS-CoV-2. Samples came from the ongoing ImmuneRACE study (first 160 participants) plus 1,254 subjects from 6 global collaborators. A de-identified subject ID, COVID-19 status, age in years and sex were almost always included in the sample metadata. HLA class I and class II types, where available, came from metadata supplied by the sample provider rather than from assay-based typing. What the study reported, not specific to this receptor: How much clinical and demographic metadata was included differed by source and by participant, and the metadata was provided uncurated.

The collaborating institutions used their own protocols to collect whole blood in K2EDTA tubes. For TCRbeta analysis, collaborators shipped samples in one of three forms: frozen whole blood, isolated PBMCs, or DNA extracted from either of those sample types. Concerning this clone itself: Its antigen is currently not known. No per-base quality is available; no much larger clone lies one base away.

TCRbeta CDR3 regions were amplified from genomic DNA by means of the immunoSEQ Assay, a bias-controlled multiplex PCR. Processing in the source paper ran as follows. Nucleated cell counts per sample were estimated from amplification of reference gene primers within the assay. Sequence reads were collapsed and filtered to measure the absolute abundance of every unique TCRbeta CDR3 rearrangement. For each sample, productive Simpson clonality was calculated by taking the square root of Simpson's diversity index across productive rearrangements. TCRdb provides this immuneACCESS table in a form limited to in-frame rearrangements. Some clones are lacking; in checked studies, under half of them reflect an unresolved V gene, and why the rest are absent is not known. The V and J calls and clone size are taken from that table; D and trimming were inferred from the DNA. Counted in this sample were under 250,000 clones; approximately 88% of them appeared once. Under 30% of the sample goes to the ten largest clones.

V gives up 8 bases and J gives up 0 bases, and the segment between their germline ends measures 11 bases. CDR3 length: 14 amino acids, cysteine to phenylalanine. The read is trimmed to its CDR3 DNA, 42 bases read in frame from base 1. The germline V gene sets CDR1 to MNHEY and CDR2 to SVGAGI. The sample consisted of peripheral blood. This TCR was recovered from a man aged 35-49 years with acute or convalescent COVID-19. This chain is built from TRBV6-5 and TRBJ1-3, with no confidently assigned D gene. The sequenced DNA is TGTGCCAGCCTGGAGGCCGTCTCTGGAAACACCATATATTTT. Translated, it reads CASLEAVSGNTIYF.